This T cell receptor (beta chain) emerged from a study of blood T cell repertoires in COVID-19. Germline CDR1 and CDR2: MNHEY and SMNVEV (reference sequence). The CDR3 runs to 16 residues. V lost 2 bases, J lost 9 bases, and 6 bases stayed unmatched. Generated by immunoSEQ multiplex PCR, the TCRdb table keeps only in-frame clones and is missing some. The sample yields approximately 57,000 clones, around 80% seen once. The V gene is TRBV27, the J gene TRBJ2-1, with TRBD2 matching 14 bases. The sample taken for sequencing was peripheral blood. The receptor comes from an elderly woman with acute or convalescent COVID-19. The CDR3 coding sequence is TGTGCCAGCAGTTTACTCGGGACTAGCGGGAGTGGTGAGCAGTTCTTC. Translating gives CASSLLGTSGSGEQFF.